What follows describes a single TCR beta chain. Other nucleotide sequences in the sample specify the same CDR3. This record comes from a study of cytomegalovirus exposure and HLA in healthy donors. The germline V gene encodes CDR1 SGHVS and CDR2 FQNEAQ. The length of the CDR3 is 13 residues. Trimming took 2 bases from V and 2 from J; bases not matched to a gene: 0. With 60 Vbeta and 13 Jbeta primers, the PCR was carried out. Some clones are missing from TCRdb's copy, which holds only in-frame ones; the method was immunoSEQ multiplex PCR. The sample shows more than 110,000 clones, over 70% of them seen only once.

The sequenced sample was PBMCs. The chain has TRBV7-8 and TRBJ2-7; 7 bases agree with TRBD2. This clonotype was obtained from a male donor in good health and CMV-seronegative. The CDR3 region is CASSLSGAYEQYF. CDR3 bases: TGTGCCAGCAGCTTAAGCGGGGCCTACGAGCAGTACTTC.